Listed here are 20 T cell receptor beta chains from one sample, sequenced in a study of blood T cell repertoires in COVID-19. TCRdb's table, derived via immunoSEQ multiplex PCR, lists solely in-frame clones and lacks some. This sample has under 450,000 clones; about 90% occur once, and the top ten carry approximately 3%. Sequencing input: PBMCs or T cells enriched from blood (not recorded which). These receptors all come from a woman aged 30 to 39 who had recovered from COVID-19.

The CDR3 loop reads CASSLKNEKLFF. The CDR3 DNA reads TGTGCCAGCAGTCTTAAAAATGAAAAACTGTTTTTT. The rearrangement joins TRBV11-2 to TRBJ1-4; D unclear. CDR1 is SGHAT, CDR2 FQNNGV, per germline. The germline V and J ends were trimmed by 6 bases and 5 bases, with 7 bases remaining between them. The CDR3 extends over 12 amino acids.

The chain employs TRBV3-1 (or the pseudogene TRBV3-2) and TRBJ1-2, with 10 bases fitting TRBD1. V gave up 4 bases and J gave up 4 bases; unmatched junction bases: 3. Germline V lookup: CDR1 LGHDT, CDR2 YNNKEL (reference sequence). This CDR3 contains 14 residues. The CDR3 DNA is TGTGCCAGCAGCCCGACAGGGGGCAGCTATGGCTACACCTTC. As protein: CASSPTGGSYGYTF.

The chain uses TRBV3-1 (or the pseudogene TRBV3-2) and TRBJ2-1; D is unclear. The CDR3 runs 15 residues. V lost 2 bases and J lost 0, with 8 bases in between. Germline V CDR1 and CDR2: LGHDT, YNNKEL (reference sequence). CDR3 residues: CASSQPISSYNEQFF. In DNA form, the CDR3 reads TGTGCCAGCAGCCAACCCATTAGCTCCTACAATGAGCAGTTCTTC.

The rearrangement joins TRBV28 to TRBJ1-1, with TRBD1 identical over 7 bases. The CDR3 is 12 amino acids. Germline CDR1 and CDR2: MDHEN and SYDVKM. V dropped 7 bases and J dropped 5; count of bases not matched to a gene: 4. The chain's CDR3 is CASIDRETEAFF. The CDR3 DNA sequence: TGTGCCAGCATCGACAGGGAAACTGAAGCTTTCTTT.

The V call is TRBV7-6, the J call TRBJ1-1; weak D call: TRBD1 (6 bases). V lost 5 bases, J lost 4 bases, and 17 bases lay in between. CDR1 is SGHVS and CDR2 is FNYEAQ in the germline V gene. The CDR3 spans 15 residues. The CDR3 DNA is TGTGCCAGCAGCCTTCTAGGTGGGGGCGGCACTGAAGCTTTCTTT. Translation: CASSLLGGGGTEAFF.

The rearrangement joins TRBV5-1 to TRBJ2-1; 8 bases fit TRBD1. Germline trimming cut 2 bases from V and 8 bases from J; bases unmatched to any gene: 3. The V gene's germline CDR1 is SGHRS and CDR2 YFSETQ. The CDR3 totals 13 residues. The CDR3, as DNA: TGCGCCAGCAGCTTATCAGGGGGCTATGAGCAGTTCTTC. Translating it yields CASSLSGGYEQFF. Combining the CDR3 with reference TRBV5-1 and TRBJ2-1 gives the whole variable domain KAGVTQTPRYLIKTRGQQVTLSCSPISGHRSVSWYQQTPGQGLQFLFEYFSETQRNKGNFPGRFSGRQFSNSRSEMNVSTLELGDSALYLCASSLSGGYEQFFGPGTRLTVL.

The J gene is TRBJ2-3, the V gene TRBV15, with D possibly matching TRBD1 (5 bases). With 0 bases removed from V and 4 bases from J, the gap between germline ends came to 5 bases. The germline gives CDR1 LNHNV, CDR2 YYDKDF (reference sequence). This CDR3 region has 13 residues. The CDR3 coding sequence is TGTGCCACCAGCAGAGACAGGGCAGATACGCAGTATTTT. This translates into CATSRDRADTQYF.

The V and J genes are TRBV27 and TRBJ1-5; TRBD1 might be the D (5 bases). Per the germline V gene, CDR1 is MNHEY and CDR2 is SMNVEV (reference sequence). With 5 bases removed from V and 0 bases from J, the gap between germline ends came to 11 bases. The CDR3 extends over 15 amino acids. For the CDR3, the DNA is TGTGCCAGCAGTCAAACGACAGATAGCAATCAGCCCCAGCATTTT. It encodes CASSQTTDSNQPQHF.

In its sample, this clone was seen once. The chain has TRBV11-2 and TRBJ2-5; 7 positions agree with TRBD1. CDR3 length equals 14 residues. The trim removed 5 bases at V and 4 bases at J, leaving 7 bases unmatched. Germline V gene data show CDR1 as SGHAT and CDR2 as FQNNGV. This CDR3 is CASSPRTGVETQYF. CDR3 sequence (DNA): TGTGCCAGCAGCCCTCGGACAGGTGTAGAGACCCAGTACTTC.

This clone came up a few times. The chain combines TRBV5-1 with TRBJ1-6, with D possibly TRBD1 on 6 matching bases. Per germline, CDR1 SGHRS and CDR2 YFSETQ. The V and J ends lost 5 bases and 16 bases respectively, with 25 bases between them. CDR3 length: 15 amino acids. The DNA of the CDR3 is TGCGCCAGCAGACCGGGGACACCGGACCTCCGTATACTCCACTTT. Its protein is CASRPGTPDLRILHF.

The chain is built from TRBV3-1 (or the pseudogene TRBV3-2) and TRBJ2-3, with TRBD2 identical over 11 bases. The CDR3 length is 19 residues. V shed 0 bases, J shed 0 bases, and the junction held 8 bases outside the gene matches. The germline V gene encodes CDR1 LGHDT and CDR2 YNNKEL (reference sequence). The CDR3 loop is CASSQERLAGGTSTDTQYF. The CDR3 DNA reads TGTGCCAGCAGCCAAGAAAGGCTAGCGGGGGGCACTAGCACAGATACGCAGTATTTT.

This clone was picked up one time. The J gene is TRBJ2-3, the V gene TRBV7-3; 7 nucleotides agree with TRBD2. The CDR3 contains 14 residues. Germline values: CDR1 SGHTA, CDR2 FQGTGA. Unmatched junction bases numbered 3, after V lost 4 bases and J lost 2 bases. The CDR3 bases are TGTGCCAGCAGCTGGGGGGGAACCACAGATACGCAGTATTTT. Translation: CASSWGGTTDTQYF.

The chain uses TRBV7-2 and TRBJ1-1; 7 bases line up with TRBD1. V dropped 6 bases and J dropped 0; count of bases not matched to a gene: 4. This CDR3 spans 14 amino acids. CDR1 and CDR2 (germline): SGHTA, FQGNSA. This chain's CDR3 is CASSFGTVNTEAFF. CDR3 sequence (DNA): TGTGCCAGCAGTTTCGGGACAGTGAACACTGAAGCTTTCTTT.

This chain connects TRBV10-3 to TRBJ1-2; 10 nucleotides align to TRBD1. CDR3 length equals 12 residues. Germline V gives CDR1 ENHRY, CDR2 SYGVKD. V dropped 1 base and J dropped 11; count of bases not matched to a gene: 1. The CDR3 DNA is TGTGCCATCAGTGAGTTGGGACAGGGGTACACCTTC. As protein: CAISELGQGYTF.

The rearrangement uses TRBV27 and TRBJ1-5, with 9 nucleotides matching TRBD1. Looked up from germline, CDR1 is MNHEY and CDR2 is SMNVEV (reference sequence). The CDR3 totals 14 residues. The junction had 4 bases not matched to a gene; V was cut back by 3 bases and J by 7 bases. The CDR3 sequence is CASSLTGGGQPQHF. For the CDR3, the DNA is TGTGCCAGCAGTTTGACAGGGGGAGGGCAGCCCCAGCATTTT.

This clone was recorded only once. This chain links TRBV5-5 with TRBJ2-3, with D possibly being TRBD1 (6 bases). From germline, CDR1 is SGHKS and CDR2 YYEKEE (reference sequence). The CDR3 contains 16 residues. Trimming took off 1 base at V and 4 bases at J, with 16 bases between the two ends. The CDR3 loop reads CASSLSDRSLADTQYF. CDR3 DNA: TGTGCCAGCAGCTTGTCTGACAGGTCGTTGGCAGATACGCAGTATTTT.

The chain joins TRBV5-1 to TRBJ2-3, with 10 positions matching TRBD1. The germline V gene has CDR1 SGHRS and CDR2 YFSETQ. This CDR3 has 14 residues. V dropped 4 bases and J dropped 6; count of bases not matched to a gene: 5. The CDR3 loop is CASSTRDRGDTQYF. Here the CDR3 DNA reads TGCGCCAGCAGCACCCGGGACAGGGGCGATACGCAGTATTTT. The whole variable domain, remainder taken from reference TRBV5-1 and TRBJ2-3, is KAGVTQTPRYLIKTRGQQVTLSCSPISGHRSVSWYQQTPGQGLQFLFEYFSETQRNKGNFPGRFSGRQFSNSRSEMNVSTLELGDSALYLCASSTRDRGDTQYFGPGTRLTVL.

J is TRBJ2-3 and V is TRBV11-3; TRBD2 matches at 7 bases. V dropped 1 base and J dropped 5; count of bases not matched to a gene: 6. The CDR3 is 15 residues long. Germline assignment: CDR1 SGHNT and CDR2 YENEEA. This CDR3 reads CASSLASGGEDTQYF. CDR3 nucleotides: TGTGCCAGCAGCTTAGCTAGCGGTGGGGAAGATACGCAGTATTTT. The full variable domain, with the rest looked up from reference TRBV11-3 and TRBJ2-3, is EAGVVQSPRYKIIEKKQPVAFWCNPISGHNTLYWYLQNLGQGPELLIRYENEEAVDDSQLPKDRFSAERLKGVDSTLKIQPAELGDSAVYLCASSLASGGEDTQYFGPGTRLTVL.

This clone was seen just once. The chain employs TRBV29-1 and TRBJ2-2; a weak D match, TRBD1 (6 bases). The CDR3 is 14 amino acids. Deletions cut 6 bases from V and 4 bases from J, with 15 bases between. Germline V gives CDR1 SQVTM, CDR2 ANQGSEA. CDR3 residues: CSVLRTDPTGELFF. The DNA of the CDR3 is TGCAGCGTCCTACGGACAGATCCCACCGGGGAGCTGTTTTTT.

The chain couples TRBV5-1 to TRBJ2-7, with TRBD1 matching 7 bases. This CDR3 is built from 15 residues. CDR1 and CDR2 from the germline V gene are SGHRS and YFSETQ. The V gene end was trimmed by 4 bases and the J gene end by 3 bases; junction bases not matched to a gene: 10. CDR3 in amino acids: CASSPIQGMGYEQYF. The CDR3 nucleotides read TGCGCCAGCAGCCCGATACAGGGGATGGGCTACGAGCAGTACTTC.